The clone carrying this TCR beta chain showed up many times. Its target is unknown. This specimen comes from a study of T cells in Graves' hyperthyroidism and ophthalmopathy. Study-wide points: In simple terms, a model built on 13 V-J features told ophthalmopathy apart from stable hyperthyroidism. Clonotypes that were expanded in thyroid above 0.001 mostly appeared in blood too.

In the ophthalmopathy cohort, Clinical Activity Score was at least 3, NOSPECS grade at least 4, and duration under 3 months. Pregnant or lactating patients were excluded, as were those with uncontrolled infection or other autoimmune disease. Germline V CDR1 and CDR2: LNHDA, SQIVND (reference sequence). The CDR3 covers 14 residues. The V gene lost 5 bases and the J gene lost 2 bases, with 12 bases spanning the gap. Amplified TCR beta CDR3 regions derived from RNA transcripts. The primer set for the first-round RT-PCR of the TCR CDR3 was HTBI. MiXCR, applied by TCRdb to the multiplex PCR reads, yields one record per CDR3 protein. The sample lists approximately 400,000 distinct CDR3 sequences, over 12% occurring once.

The source is a man aged 50-60 years with Graves' ophthalmopathy. The specimen was blood. The chain uses TRBV19 and TRBJ1-1; D ambiguous. CDR3 in amino acids: CASSLNILNTEAFF. CDR3 coding DNA: TGTGCCAGTAGTTTGAACATACTAAACACTGAAGCTTTCTTT.